This TCR beta chain was identified in a study of identical twins. From the 5' RACE reads, TCRdb called clonotypes with MiXCR, one entry per CDR3 protein. The profile shows fewer than 500,000 distinct CDR3 sequences, 13% to 15% of them singletons. This clonotype was seen repeatedly, ten times or more. Per germline, CDR1 SQVTM and CDR2 ANQGSEA. The length of the CDR3 is 13 residues. The V and J ends lost 5 bases and 5 bases respectively, with 16 bases between them. The same data also went into a second study, on yellow fever vaccine responses in identical twins.

Sequencing was carried out using CD4+ T cells sorted from blood. V usage is TRBV29-1 and J usage is TRBJ2-7; no clear D. The receptor was isolated from a woman aged 18-35 years in good health. CDR3 residues: CSVHNPLTDEQYF. CDR3 sequence (DNA): TGCAGCGTTCATAATCCGCTTACTGACGAGCAGTACTTC.